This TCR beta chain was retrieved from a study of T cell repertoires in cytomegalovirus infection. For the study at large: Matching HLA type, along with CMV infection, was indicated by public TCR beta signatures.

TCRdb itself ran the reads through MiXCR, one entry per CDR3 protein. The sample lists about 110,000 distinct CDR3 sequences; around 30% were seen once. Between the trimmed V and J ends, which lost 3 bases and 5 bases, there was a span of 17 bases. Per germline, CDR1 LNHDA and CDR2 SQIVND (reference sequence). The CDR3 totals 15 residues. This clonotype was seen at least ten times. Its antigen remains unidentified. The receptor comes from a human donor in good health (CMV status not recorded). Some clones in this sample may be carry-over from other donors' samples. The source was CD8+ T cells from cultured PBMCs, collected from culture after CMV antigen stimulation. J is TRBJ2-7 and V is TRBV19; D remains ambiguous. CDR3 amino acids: CASSMYPNGRNEQYF. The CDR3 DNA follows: TGTGCCAGTAGTATGTACCCCAACGGTCGGAACGAGCAGTACTTC.